Shown below are 27 T cell receptor beta chains from a single sample sequenced in a study of blood T cells in healthy people across ages. Then a second PCR, running roughly 7 to 11 cycles, was carried out with a sample-barcoded 5' primer and a J-beta primer mix. TCRdb passed the 5' RACE reads through MiXCR, listing each CDR3 protein once. The data contain around 1,800,000 distinct CDR3 sequences, about two fifths of them singletons. The sample comprised blood. The receptors originated from a human donor in good health.

This clonotype was seen only a few times. The rearrangement uses TRBV7-8 and TRBJ2-3; D possibly matches TRBD1 or TRBD2 (6 bases each). The CDR3 covers 18 residues. Germline values: CDR1 SGHVS, CDR2 FQNEAQ. V lost 6 bases and J lost 0, with 22 bases in between. CDR3 bases: TGTGCCAGCAGGGGGTGGAGGGATACAGGGTATAGCACAGATACGCAGTATTTT. It encodes CASRGWRDTGYSTDTQYF.

V gene TRBV4-3 combines with J gene TRBJ1-1; D is possibly TRBD1 (6 bases). V lost 1 base and J lost 0, with 15 bases in between. CDR1 and CDR2 from the germline V gene are LGHNA and YSLEER. CDR3 length: 17 amino acids. In DNA form, the CDR3 reads TGCGCCAGCAGCCAAGGAATAGGGGGGGGTATGAACACTGAAGCTTTCTTT. Its translation: CASSQGIGGGMNTEAFF.

This clonotype was seen a handful of times. The J gene is TRBJ1-2, the V gene TRBV29-1, with TRBD1 as a possible D gene (5 bases). CDR3 length equals 12 residues. Germline-derived CDR1 and CDR2 are SQVTM and ANQGSEA. Trimming cost V 4 bases and J 5 bases, with 11 bases left between them. CDR3 nucleotides: TGCAGCGTTGTTTCCGGGGGGTATGGCTACACCTTC. Translated, it gives CSVVSGGYGYTF. Together with reference TRBV29-1 and TRBJ1-2, the CDR3 gives the full variable domain: SAVISQKPSRDICQRGTSLTIQCQVDSQVTMMFWYRQQPGQSLTLIATANQGSEATYESGFVIDKFPISRPNLTFSTLTVSNMSPEDSSIYLCSVVSGGYGYTFGSGTRLTVV.

The table lists this clonotype with a few counts. J is TRBJ1-2 and V is TRBV4-1; D not certain. The germline V and J ends were trimmed by 1 base and 2 bases, with 17 bases remaining between them. The length of the CDR3 is 17 residues. The germline gives CDR1 MGHRA, CDR2 YSYEKL. This CDR3 reads CASSQVFVELQNYGYTF. The CDR3 DNA follows: TGCGCCAGCAGCCAAGTGTTTGTTGAGCTTCAGAACTATGGCTACACCTTC.

This clonotype is a singleton in its sample. The V and J genes are TRBV12-3 or TRBV12-4 and TRBJ2-1; 11 bases map to TRBD2. With V trimmed by 5 bases and J by 4 bases, 7 bases remained unmatched. This CDR3 comprises 16 residues. CDR3 nucleotides: TGTGCCAGCAGTGTTAGCGGGGGGGCAATTTACAATGAGCAGTTCTTC. This translates into CASSVSGGAIYNEQFF.

The chain employs TRBV7-3 and TRBJ2-6, with 7 bases identical to TRBD1. J gave up 2 bases and V 4 bases, and 8 bases lay outside the gene matches. Germline assignment: CDR1 SGHTA and CDR2 FQGTGA. The CDR3 extends over 17 amino acids. The CDR3 spells CASSSAIGGAGANVLTF. The CDR3 region has the DNA TGTGCCAGCAGCTCCGCGATAGGGGGCGCTGGGGCCAACGTCCTGACTTTC.

The chain joins TRBV4-1 to TRBJ2-7; D possibly matches TRBD1 or TRBD2 (5 bases each). This CDR3 contains 13 residues. Trimming removed 4 bases at V and 2 bases at J, with 9 bases between. In germline, CDR1 is MGHRA, CDR2 YSYEKL. CDR3 in amino acids: CASSRGDPYEQYF. The CDR3 coding sequence is TGCGCCAGCAGCCGAGGGGACCCCTACGAGCAGTACTTC.

The CDR3 DNA sequence: TGCAGTGCTAGACAGTTCCCGGTGGCCCACTACAATGAGCAGTACTTC. This sequence encodes CSARQFPVAHYNEQYF. This chain links TRBV20-1 with TRBJ2-1; D not resolved. The end of the DNA is better explained by TRBJ2-7, so the J call may be wrong. The CDR3 runs 16 residues. Looked up from germline, CDR1 is DFQATT and CDR2 is SNEGSKA (reference sequence).

This clonotype was seen a few times. The chain combines TRBV7-9 with TRBJ1-4; D is uncertain. The V gene lost 1 base and the J gene lost 4 bases, with 4 bases spanning the gap. Germline lookup yields CDR1 SEHNR and CDR2 FQNEAQ (reference sequence). The CDR3 contains 13 residues. CDR3 nucleotide sequence: TGTGCCAGCAGCTTAGACTATAATGAAAAACTGTTTTTT. It translates to CASSLDYNEKLFF.

The chain combines TRBV5-5 with TRBJ1-1, with D perhaps TRBD1 (6 bases). With 4 bases removed from V and 4 bases from J, the gap between germline ends came to 17 bases. Germline V lookup: CDR1 SGHKS, CDR2 YYEKEE (reference sequence). The CDR3 extends over 15 amino acids. The CDR3 region is CASSLRRGLGTEAFF. CDR3 in DNA: TGTGCCAGCAGCCTGCGCAGGGGTCTAGGCACTGAAGCTTTCTTT.

The chain is built from TRBV6-6 and TRBJ2-7, with D perhaps matching TRBD1 (6 bases). The CDR3 length is 16 residues. V was cut by 0 bases and J by 2 bases, with 14 bases left in between. Per germline, CDR1 MNHNY and CDR2 SVGAGI (reference sequence). DNA for the CDR3: TGTGCCAGCAGTTACTCAAAACAGGGTATAACCTACGAGCAGTACTTC. Translation gives CASSYSKQGITYEQYF.

The chain is built from TRBV7-8 and TRBJ1-2; possible D gene TRBD1, 5 bases. CDR1 and CDR2 from the germline V gene are SGHVS and FQNEAQ. The CDR3 extends over 15 amino acids. The V gene lost 7 bases and the J gene lost 4 bases, with 19 bases spanning the gap. CDR3 protein: CASTLTLDNRYGYTF. The CDR3 DNA follows: TGTGCCAGCACATTAACCCTGGACAACCGCTATGGCTACACCTTC.

This clonotype occurred a few times. The chain combines TRBV10-3 with TRBJ2-5, with 7 bases identical to TRBD2. The CDR3 has 13 residues. The germline CDR1 and CDR2 sequences are ENHRY and SYGVKD. V lost 7 bases to trimming and J lost 3 bases; unmatched junction nucleotides: 5. In DNA form, the CDR3 reads TGTGCCATCATGCCCGGACTAGAAGAGACCCAGTACTTC. Translation gives CAIMPGLEETQYF.

This clonotype was seen a few times. The chain uses TRBV20-1 and TRBJ2-7, with D unresolved. CDR1 and CDR2 (germline): DFQATT, SNEGSKA (reference sequence). V was shortened by 5 bases and J by 0 bases, with 14 bases between the two germline ends. The CDR3 extends over 14 amino acids. The CDR3 nucleotides read TGCAGTGCTCCAACGGGTCTCCGCTCCTACGAGCAGTACTTC. Translation gives CSAPTGLRSYEQYF.

The genes are TRBV7-2 and TRBJ2-4, with 9 positions matching TRBD2. Near its end, the DNA agrees better with TRBJ2-7, so the J call may be wrong. Germline assignment: CDR1 SGHTA and CDR2 FQGNSA. CDR3 length: 16 residues. The CDR3, as DNA: TGTGCCAGCAGCCCCCAACCGGGACTAGCTTTCTACGAGCAGTACTTC. Protein: CASSPQPGLAFYEQYF.

The chain combines TRBV7-2 with TRBJ2-4; possibly TRBD2 for D (6 bases). Trimming stripped 3 bases from V and 8 bases from J, with 11 bases between. CDR3 size: 13 residues. Germline values: CDR1 SGHTA, CDR2 FQGNSA. The CDR3 region is CASSFEWRDIQYF. The CDR3 nucleotides read TGTGCCAGCAGCTTCGAGTGGAGGGACATTCAGTACTTC. The variable domain in full, completed from reference TRBV7-2 and TRBJ2-4, reads GAGVSQSPSNKVTEKGKDVELRCDPISGHTALYWYRQSLGQGLEFLIYFQGNSAPDKSGLPSDRFSAERTGGSVSTLTIQRTQQEDSAVYLCASSFEWRDIQYFGAGTRLSVL.

V gene TRBV6-2 or TRBV6-3 combines with J gene TRBJ2-7; tentative D call: TRBD2 (5 bases). The V end lost 2 bases, the J end lost 2 bases, and 10 bases lay between the germline ends. The CDR3 spans 14 residues. Germline V gene sequence: CDR1 MNHEY, CDR2 SVGEGT. The CDR3 DNA reads TGTGCCAGCAGTTACGAGGGCAGCCCCTACGAGCAGTACTTC. Protein: CASSYEGSPYEQYF.

The V gene is TRBV20-1, the J gene TRBJ1-4; TRBD1 matches 8 bases. CDR1 and CDR2 from the germline V gene are DFQATT and SNEGSKA (reference sequence). V dropped 2 bases and J dropped 6; count of bases not matched to a gene: 8. CDR3 size: 15 residues. The CDR3 spells CSARRPGQVDEKLFF. In DNA form, the CDR3 reads TGCAGTGCTAGAAGACCGGGACAGGTTGATGAAAAACTGTTTTTT.

This clonotype has only one observation. The rearrangement links TRBV3-1 to TRBJ1-1, with 9 bases matching TRBD1. The CDR3 has 14 amino acids. Trimming removed 4 bases from V and 9 bases from J; junction bases left unmatched: 9. Germline CDR1 reads LGHDT; CDR2 reads YNNKEL (reference sequence). CDR3 in DNA: TGTGCCAGCAGCCTGGCGGACGGGACAGGGAAAGCTTTCTTT. This encodes CASSLADGTGKAFF.

The chain uses TRBV20-1 and TRBJ1-5; no reliable D call. The CDR3 contains 20 residues. Per the germline V gene, CDR1 is DFQATT and CDR2 is SNEGSKA (reference sequence). The V end was cut by 6 bases, the J end by 0 bases, with 30 bases between. In DNA, the CDR3 is TGCAGTGCGTCCAGCGTTGGCGGCGAGACCCGGGGTCATAGCAATCAGCCCCAGCATTTT. Protein sequence: CSASSVGGETRGHSNQPQHF.

The CDR3 DNA reads as TGTGCCAGCAGCCGTTACGGAGCCCCCAATACGCAGTATTTT. Translating it yields CASSRYGAPNTQYF. The chain couples TRBV3-1 to TRBJ2-3; D unclear. From germline, CDR1 is LGHDT and CDR2 YNNKEL (reference sequence). The V end was cut by 4 bases, the J end by 7 bases, with 15 bases between. This CDR3 has 14 residues.

V gene TRBV9 combines with J gene TRBJ1-2; possibly TRBD1 for D (6 bases). Deletions cut 0 bases from V and 5 bases from J, with 17 bases between. The CDR3 has 16 amino acids. Germline assignment: CDR1 SGDLS and CDR2 YYNGEE. The CDR3 bases are TGTGCCAGCAGCGTAGGGGGGCAGGCCTACCATTATGGCTACACCTTC. This sequence encodes CASSVGGQAYHYGYTF.

This clonotype has only one observation. This sequence joins TRBV18 and TRBJ1-4; 10 nucleotides line up with TRBD1. The trim removed 4 bases at V and 7 bases at J, leaving 6 bases unmatched. CDR1 is KGHSH and CDR2 is LQKENI in the germline V gene. The CDR3 runs 15 residues. Here the CDR3 reads CASSLKGQGIEKLFF. CDR3 nucleotide sequence: TGTGCCAGCTCACTGAAGGGACAGGGGATTGAAAAACTGTTTTTT.

This clonotype has more than one count but fewer than ten. The chain joins TRBV7-2 to TRBJ2-5, with D possibly being TRBD2 (5 bases). Per germline, CDR1 SGHTA and CDR2 FQGNSA. The CDR3 has 15 amino acids. The V end was cut by 4 bases, the J end by 5 bases, with 17 bases between. The CDR3 loop is CASSSSRQDFETQYF. CDR3 nucleotides: TGTGCCAGCAGCTCTTCTCGCCAGGACTTCGAGACCCAGTACTTC. Looking up the rest from reference TRBV7-2 and TRBJ2-5 gives the full variable domain: GAGVSQSPSNKVTEKGKDVELRCDPISGHTALYWYRQSLGQGLEFLIYFQGNSAPDKSGLPSDRFSAERTGGSVSTLTIQRTQQEDSAVYLCASSSSRQDFETQYFGPGTRLLVL.

The J gene is TRBJ2-7, the V gene TRBV28, with 8 bases lining up with TRBD1. Germline CDR1 and CDR2: MDHEN and SYDVKM. The CDR3 consists of 16 residues. Trimming cost V 6 bases and J 7 bases; bases outside gene matches: 17. The CDR3, as DNA: TGTGCCAGCAGGCGACTCACCGGGACAGGAGCCTTGGAGCAGTACTTC. Its protein is CASRRLTGTGALEQYF.

This clonotype was picked up one time. This rearrangement joins TRBV7-2 to TRBJ2-1; D is possibly TRBD1 or TRBD2 (6 bases each). Germline V CDR1 and CDR2: SGHTA, FQGNSA. The CDR3 has 13 amino acids. Trimming cost V 8 bases and J 4 bases, with 12 bases left between them. CDR3 region: CASGIGGYNEQFF. As DNA, the CDR3 is TGTGCCAGCGGAATAGGGGGGTACAATGAGCAGTTCTTC.

The chain links TRBV20-1 to TRBJ2-5; 13 bases fit TRBD2. After removal of 0 bases from V and 1 base from J, the junction contained 8 bases not matched to a gene. Germline lookup yields CDR1 DFQATT and CDR2 SNEGSKA (reference sequence). There are 18 residues in the CDR3. CDR3 coding DNA: TGCAGTGCTAGAGATTGGTTTAGGACTAGCGGGGGCCAAGAGACCCAGTACTTC. Its translation: CSARDWFRTSGGQETQYF.